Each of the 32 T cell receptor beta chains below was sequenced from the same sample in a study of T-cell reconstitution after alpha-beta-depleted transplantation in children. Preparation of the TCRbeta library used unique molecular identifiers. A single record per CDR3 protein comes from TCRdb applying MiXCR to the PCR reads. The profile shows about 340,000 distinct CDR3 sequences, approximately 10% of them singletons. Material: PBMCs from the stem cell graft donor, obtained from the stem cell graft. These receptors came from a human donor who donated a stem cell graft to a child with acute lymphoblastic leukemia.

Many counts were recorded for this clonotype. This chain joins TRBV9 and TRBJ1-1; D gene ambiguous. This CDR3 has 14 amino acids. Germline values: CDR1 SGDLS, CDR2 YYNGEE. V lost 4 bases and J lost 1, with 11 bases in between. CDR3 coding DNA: TGTGCCAGCAGCATCGACCCCCAGAACACTGAAGCTTTCTTT. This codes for CASSIDPQNTEAFF.

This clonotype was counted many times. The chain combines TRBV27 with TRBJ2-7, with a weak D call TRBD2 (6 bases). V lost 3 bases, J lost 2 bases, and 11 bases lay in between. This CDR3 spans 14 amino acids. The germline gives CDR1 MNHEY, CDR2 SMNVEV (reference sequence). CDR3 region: CASSLEGGAYEQYF. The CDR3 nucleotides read TGTGCCAGCAGTTTGGAGGGAGGTGCCTACGAGCAGTACTTC.

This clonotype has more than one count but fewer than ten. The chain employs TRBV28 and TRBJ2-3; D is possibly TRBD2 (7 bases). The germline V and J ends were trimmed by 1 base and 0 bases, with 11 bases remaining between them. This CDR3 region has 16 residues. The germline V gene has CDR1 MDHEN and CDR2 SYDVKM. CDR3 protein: CASSLFGGLSTDTQYF. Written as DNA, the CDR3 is TGTGCCAGCAGTTTATTCGGGGGGCTAAGCACAGATACGCAGTATTTT. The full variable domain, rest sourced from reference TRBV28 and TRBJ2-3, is DVKVTQSSRYLVKRTGEKVFLECVQDMDHENMFWYRQDPGLGLRLIYFSYDVKMKEKGDIPEGYSVSREKKERFSLILESASTNQTSMYLCASSLFGGLSTDTQYFGPGTRLTVL.

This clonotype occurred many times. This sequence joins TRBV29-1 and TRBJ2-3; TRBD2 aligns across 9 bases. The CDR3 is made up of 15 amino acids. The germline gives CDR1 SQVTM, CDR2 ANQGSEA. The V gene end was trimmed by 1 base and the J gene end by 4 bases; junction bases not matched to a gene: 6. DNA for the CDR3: TGCAGCGTTGAAGGCCGCGGGAGGGGTGCAGATACGCAGTATTTT. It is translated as CSVEGRGRGADTQYF.

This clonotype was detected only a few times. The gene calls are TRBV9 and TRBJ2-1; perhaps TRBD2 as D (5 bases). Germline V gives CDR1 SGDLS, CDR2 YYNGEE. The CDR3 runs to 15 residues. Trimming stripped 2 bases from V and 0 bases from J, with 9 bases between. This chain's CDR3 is CASSVTGSSYNEQFF. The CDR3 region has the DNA TGTGCCAGCAGCGTGACGGGGAGCTCCTACAATGAGCAGTTCTTC.

The CDR3: CSARDQGQGGTF. The DNA for the CDR3 is TGCAGTGCTAGAGATCAAGGACAGGGAGGCACCTTC. V gene TRBV20-1 combines with J gene TRBJ1-2, with TRBD1 matching over 8 bases. The CDR3 is 12 residues long. Germline trimming cut 0 bases from V and 13 bases from J; bases unmatched to any gene: 7. Looked up from germline, CDR1 is DFQATT and CDR2 is SNEGSKA (reference sequence).

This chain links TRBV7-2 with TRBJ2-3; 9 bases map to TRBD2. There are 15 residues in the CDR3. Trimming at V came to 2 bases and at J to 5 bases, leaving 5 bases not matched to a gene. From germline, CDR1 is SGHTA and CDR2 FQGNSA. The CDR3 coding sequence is TGTGCCAGCAGCTTACAACGACTAGCGGAAGATACGCAGTATTTT. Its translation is CASSLQRLAEDTQYF.

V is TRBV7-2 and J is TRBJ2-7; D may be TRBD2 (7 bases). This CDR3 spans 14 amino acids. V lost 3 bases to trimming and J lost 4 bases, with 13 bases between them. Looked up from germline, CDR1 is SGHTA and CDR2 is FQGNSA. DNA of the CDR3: TGTGCCAGCAGCTTCGCAGGGGAGGGATACGAGCAGTACTTC. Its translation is CASSFAGEGYEQYF.

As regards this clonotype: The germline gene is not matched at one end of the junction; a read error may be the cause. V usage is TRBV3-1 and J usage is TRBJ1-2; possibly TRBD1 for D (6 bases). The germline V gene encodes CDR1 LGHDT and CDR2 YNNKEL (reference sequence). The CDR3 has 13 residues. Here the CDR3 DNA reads TGTGCCAGCAGACCCAATAACCGACAGGCTACTATCTTC. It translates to CASRPNNRQATIF.

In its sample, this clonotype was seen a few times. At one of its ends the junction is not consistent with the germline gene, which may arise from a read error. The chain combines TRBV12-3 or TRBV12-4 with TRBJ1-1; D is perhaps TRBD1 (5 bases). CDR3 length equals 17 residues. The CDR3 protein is CASSLADSTPENPEAFF. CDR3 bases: TGTGCCAGCAGTTTAGCCGACAGTACCCCGGAGAACCCTGAAGCTTTCTTT.

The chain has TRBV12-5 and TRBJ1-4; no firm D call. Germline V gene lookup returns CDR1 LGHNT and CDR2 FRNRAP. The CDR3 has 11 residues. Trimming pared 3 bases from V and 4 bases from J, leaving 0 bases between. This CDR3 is CASGFNEKLFF. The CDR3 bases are TGTGCTAGTGGTTTTAATGAAAAACTGTTTTTT.

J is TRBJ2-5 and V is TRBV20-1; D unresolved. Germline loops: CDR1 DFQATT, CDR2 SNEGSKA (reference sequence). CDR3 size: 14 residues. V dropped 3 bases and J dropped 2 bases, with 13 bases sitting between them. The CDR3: CSASSLGRQETQYF. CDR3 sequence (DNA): TGCAGTGCTAGCAGCTTGGGTAGGCAAGAGACCCAGTACTTC.

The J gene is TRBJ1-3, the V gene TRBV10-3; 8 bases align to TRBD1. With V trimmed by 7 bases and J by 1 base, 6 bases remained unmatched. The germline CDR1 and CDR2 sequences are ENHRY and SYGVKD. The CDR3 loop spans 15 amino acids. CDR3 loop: CAITQGAESGNTIYF. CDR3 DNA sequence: TGTGCCATCACCCAGGGGGCCGAGTCTGGAAACACCATATATTTT.

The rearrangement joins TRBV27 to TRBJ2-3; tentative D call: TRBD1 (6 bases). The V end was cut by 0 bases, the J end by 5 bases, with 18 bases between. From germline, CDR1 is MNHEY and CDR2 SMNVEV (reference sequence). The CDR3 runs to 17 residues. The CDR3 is CASSLSEGVGAVDTQYF. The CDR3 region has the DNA TGTGCCAGCAGTTTATCAGAGGGGGTAGGAGCGGTAGATACGCAGTATTTT.

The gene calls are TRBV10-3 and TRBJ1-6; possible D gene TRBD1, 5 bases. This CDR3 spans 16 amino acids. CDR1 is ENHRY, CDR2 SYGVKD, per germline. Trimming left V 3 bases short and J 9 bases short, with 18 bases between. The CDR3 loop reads CAISEAQGIGPSPLHF. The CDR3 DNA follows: TGTGCCATCAGTGAAGCCCAGGGTATCGGGCCTTCACCCCTCCACTTT.

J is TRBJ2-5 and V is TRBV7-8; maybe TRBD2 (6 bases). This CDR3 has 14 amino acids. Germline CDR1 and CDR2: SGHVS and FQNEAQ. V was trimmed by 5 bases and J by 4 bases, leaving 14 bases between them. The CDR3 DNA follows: TGTGCCAGCAGCCTAAGAGGGACTCCAGAGACCCAGTACTTC. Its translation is CASSLRGTPETQYF. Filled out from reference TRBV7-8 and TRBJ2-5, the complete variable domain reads GAGVSQSPRYKVAKRGQDVALRCDPISGHVSLFWYQQALGQGPEFLTYFQNEAQLDKSGLPSDRFFAERPEGSVSTLKIQRTQQEDSAVYLCASSLRGTPETQYFGPGTRLLVL.

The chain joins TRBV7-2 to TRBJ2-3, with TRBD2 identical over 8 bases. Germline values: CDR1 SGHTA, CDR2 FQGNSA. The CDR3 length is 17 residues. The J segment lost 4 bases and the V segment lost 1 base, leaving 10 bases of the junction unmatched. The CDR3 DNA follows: TGTGCCAGCAGCTTAGGCCTGAGCGGGAGTTTCGCAGATACGCAGTATTTT. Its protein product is CASSLGLSGSFADTQYF.

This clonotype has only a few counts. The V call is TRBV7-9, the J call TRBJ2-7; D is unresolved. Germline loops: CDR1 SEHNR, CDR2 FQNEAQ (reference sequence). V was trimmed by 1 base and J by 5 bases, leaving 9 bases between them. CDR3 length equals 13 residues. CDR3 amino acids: CASSLGARDEQYF. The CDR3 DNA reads TGTGCCAGCAGCTTAGGGGCCCGGGACGAGCAGTACTTC.

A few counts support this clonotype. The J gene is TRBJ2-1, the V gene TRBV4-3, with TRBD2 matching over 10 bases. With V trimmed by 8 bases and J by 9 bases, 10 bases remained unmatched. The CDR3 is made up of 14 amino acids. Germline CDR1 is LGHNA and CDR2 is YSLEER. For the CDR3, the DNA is TGCGCCAGCCAACCACGCCTAGCGGGAGTTGAGCAGTTCTTC. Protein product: CASQPRLAGVEQFF.

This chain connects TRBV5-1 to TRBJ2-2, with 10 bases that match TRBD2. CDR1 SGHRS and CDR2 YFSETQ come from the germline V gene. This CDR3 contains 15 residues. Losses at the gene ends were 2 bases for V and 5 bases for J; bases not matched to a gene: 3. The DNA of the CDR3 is TGCGCCAGCAGCTTTGGACTAGCGGTTACCGGGGAGCTGTTTTTT. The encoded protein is CASSFGLAVTGELFF.

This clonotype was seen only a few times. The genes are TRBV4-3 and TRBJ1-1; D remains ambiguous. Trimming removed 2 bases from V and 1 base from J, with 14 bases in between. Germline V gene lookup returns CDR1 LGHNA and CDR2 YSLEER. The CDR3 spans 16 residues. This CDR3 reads CASSQMISEPNTEAFF. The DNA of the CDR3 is TGCGCCAGCAGCCAAATGATCAGTGAACCGAACACTGAAGCTTTCTTT.

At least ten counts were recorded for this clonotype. In nucleotides, the CDR3 is TGCAGCGTTGAAGTAGGTTTCAGAACCTACAATGAGCAGTTCTTC. This encodes CSVEVGFRTYNEQFF. V usage is TRBV29-1 and J usage is TRBJ2-1; D call uncertain. V lost 1 base and J 2 bases, leaving 12 bases between the germline ends. The CDR3 is 15 residues long. From germline, CDR1 is SQVTM and CDR2 ANQGSEA.

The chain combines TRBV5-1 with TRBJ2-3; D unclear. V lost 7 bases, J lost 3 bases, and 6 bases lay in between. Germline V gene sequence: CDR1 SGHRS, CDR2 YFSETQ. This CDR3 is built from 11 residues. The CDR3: CASRWTDTQYF. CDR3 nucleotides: TGCGCCAGCCGCTGGACAGATACGCAGTATTTT.

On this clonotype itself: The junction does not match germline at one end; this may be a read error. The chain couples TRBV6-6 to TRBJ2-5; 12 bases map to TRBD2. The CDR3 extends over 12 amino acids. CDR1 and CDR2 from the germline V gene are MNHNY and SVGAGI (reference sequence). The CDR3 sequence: CASSPPGGLAGF. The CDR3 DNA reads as TGTGCCAGCAGTCCCCCGGGTGGACTAGCGGGGTTC.

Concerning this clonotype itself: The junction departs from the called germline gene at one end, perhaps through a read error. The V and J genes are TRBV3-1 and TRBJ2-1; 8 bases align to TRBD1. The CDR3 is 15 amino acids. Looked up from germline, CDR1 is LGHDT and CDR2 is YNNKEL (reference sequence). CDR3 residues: CATSSRQGRFYEQFF. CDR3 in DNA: TGTGCCACCAGCTCCCGACAGGGGAGGTTTTATGAGCAGTTCTTC.

The DNA of the CDR3 is TGTGCCAGCAGCAACGGGCTTGGCGGAGCTAACTATGGCTACACCTTC. As protein: CASSNGLGGANYGYTF. The chain recombines TRBV7-9 with TRBJ1-2; D gene uncertain. Per the germline V gene, CDR1 is SEHNR and CDR2 is FQNEAQ (reference sequence). This CDR3 has 16 residues. The V end was cut by 5 bases, the J end by 0 bases, with 16 bases between.

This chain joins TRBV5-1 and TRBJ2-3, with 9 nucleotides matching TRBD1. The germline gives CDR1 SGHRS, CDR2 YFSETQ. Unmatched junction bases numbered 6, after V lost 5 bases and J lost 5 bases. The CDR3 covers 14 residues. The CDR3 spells CASSMGQGLDTQYF. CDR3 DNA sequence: TGCGCCAGCAGTATGGGACAGGGTCTAGATACGCAGTATTTT. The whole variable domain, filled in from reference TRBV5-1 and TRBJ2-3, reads KAGVTQTPRYLIKTRGQQVTLSCSPISGHRSVSWYQQTPGQGLQFLFEYFSETQRNKGNFPGRFSGRQFSNSRSEMNVSTLELGDSALYLCASSMGQGLDTQYFGPGTRLTVL.

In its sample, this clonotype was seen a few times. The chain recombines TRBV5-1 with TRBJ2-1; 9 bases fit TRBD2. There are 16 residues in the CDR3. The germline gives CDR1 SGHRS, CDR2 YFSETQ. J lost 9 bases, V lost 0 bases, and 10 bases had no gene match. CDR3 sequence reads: CASSLVGLANRAEQFF. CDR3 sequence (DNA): TGCGCCAGCAGCTTGGTAGGACTAGCGAATCGGGCTGAGCAGTTCTTC.

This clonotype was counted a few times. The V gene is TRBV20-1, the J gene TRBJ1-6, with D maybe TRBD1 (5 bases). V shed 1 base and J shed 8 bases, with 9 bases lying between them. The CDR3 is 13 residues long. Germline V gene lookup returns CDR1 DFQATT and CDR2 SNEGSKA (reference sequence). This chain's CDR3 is CSARGQGDSPLHF. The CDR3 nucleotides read TGCAGTGCTAGAGGCCAGGGAGATTCACCCCTCCACTTT.

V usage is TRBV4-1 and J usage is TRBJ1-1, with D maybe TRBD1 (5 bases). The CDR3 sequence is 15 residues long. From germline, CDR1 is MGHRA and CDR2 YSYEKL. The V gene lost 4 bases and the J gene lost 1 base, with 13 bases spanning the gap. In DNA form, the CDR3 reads TGCGCCAGCAGCCGGGGACCTCATTCGAACACTGAAGCTTTCTTT. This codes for CASSRGPHSNTEAFF.

The CDR3 sequence: CSARGGGGTGDQETQYF. CDR3 in DNA: TGCAGTGCTAGAGGGGGGGGCGGGACAGGGGATCAAGAGACCCAGTACTTC. This chain joins TRBV20-1 and TRBJ2-5; 10 positions match TRBD1. V was pared by 1 base and J by 2 bases, with 10 bases of the junction left unmatched. Germline CDR1 reads DFQATT; CDR2 reads SNEGSKA (reference sequence). This CDR3 has 17 amino acids.

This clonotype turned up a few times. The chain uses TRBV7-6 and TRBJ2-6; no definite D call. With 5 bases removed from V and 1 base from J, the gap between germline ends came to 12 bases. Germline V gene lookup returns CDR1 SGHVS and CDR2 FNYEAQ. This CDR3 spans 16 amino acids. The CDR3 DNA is TGTGCCAGCAGCCCTTTCTACGGATCTGGGGCCAACGTCCTGACTTTC. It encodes CASSPFYGSGANVLTF.